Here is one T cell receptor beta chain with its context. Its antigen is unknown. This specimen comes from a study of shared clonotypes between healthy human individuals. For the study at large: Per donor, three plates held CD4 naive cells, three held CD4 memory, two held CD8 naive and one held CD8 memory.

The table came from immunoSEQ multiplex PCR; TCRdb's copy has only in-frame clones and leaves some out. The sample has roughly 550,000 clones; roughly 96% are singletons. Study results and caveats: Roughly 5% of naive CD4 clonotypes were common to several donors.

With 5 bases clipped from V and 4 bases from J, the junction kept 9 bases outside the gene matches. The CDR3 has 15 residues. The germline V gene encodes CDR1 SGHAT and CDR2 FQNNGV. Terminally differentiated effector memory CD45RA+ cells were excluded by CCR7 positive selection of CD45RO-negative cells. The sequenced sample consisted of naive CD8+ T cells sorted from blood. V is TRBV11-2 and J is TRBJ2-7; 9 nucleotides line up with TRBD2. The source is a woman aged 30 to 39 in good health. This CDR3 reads CASSVSGSSLYEQYF. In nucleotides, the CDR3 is TGTGCCAGCAGCGTTAGCGGGAGTTCGCTTTACGAGCAGTACTTC.